Below, 12 T cell receptor beta chains from the same sample are listed, as sequenced in a study of blood T cell repertoires in COVID-19. The repertoire was sequenced with immunoSEQ multiplex PCR; TCRdb's copy has only in-frame clones and lacks some. The data contain a few hundred thousand clones, approximately 80% of them singletons. Sequencing used peripheral blood. These receptors came from a man aged 60-69 years with acute or convalescent COVID-19.

This clone showed up just a few times. The CDR3 DNA reads as TGTGCCAGCAGCCAGGACAGGGGTGGGGAGCAGTACTTC. Its translation: CASSQDRGGEQYF. This rearrangement joins TRBV3-1 (or the pseudogene TRBV3-2) to TRBJ2-7, with 9 bases lining up with TRBD1. Trimming removed 3 bases from V and 7 bases from J; junction bases left unmatched: 4. This CDR3 comprises 13 residues. The germline V gene encodes CDR1 LGHDT and CDR2 YNNKEL (reference sequence).

This rearrangement joins TRBV6-5 to TRBJ1-3, with a tentative D call TRBD1 (5 bases). The CDR3 covers 14 residues. Trimming removed 4 bases from V and 4 bases from J, with 11 bases in between. Germline CDR1 and CDR2: MNHEY and SVGAGI. CDR3 protein: CASSSGGSGNTIYF. For the CDR3, the DNA is TGTGCCAGCAGTTCCGGGGGTTCCGGAAACACCATATATTTT.

J is TRBJ2-2 and V is TRBV27, with 9 bases aligning to TRBD2. Germline CDR1 reads MNHEY; CDR2 reads SMNVEV (reference sequence). This CDR3 has 18 residues. Trimming removed 0 bases from V and 2 bases from J; junction bases left unmatched: 7. The CDR3 sequence: CASSLSGGGRANTGELFF. CDR3 nucleotides: TGTGCCAGCAGTTTATCGGGAGGCGGGAGGGCCAACACCGGGGAGCTGTTTTTT.

This clone was seen only a few times. V is TRBV2 and J is TRBJ2-2, with a tentative D call TRBD2 (6 bases). CDR3 length equals 14 residues. Germline values: CDR1 SNHLY, CDR2 FYNNEI. V was shortened by 6 bases and J by 2 bases, with 10 bases between the two germline ends. The CDR3: CASRAGTNTGELFF. Written as DNA, the CDR3 is TGTGCCAGCAGAGCCGGGACTAACACCGGGGAGCTGTTTTTT.

This clone was recorded only once. This rearrangement joins TRBV6-1 to TRBJ2-4, with 9 positions matching TRBD2. Trimming took 2 bases from V and 1 from J; bases not matched to a gene: 6. The CDR3 extends over 17 amino acids. Germline V CDR1 and CDR2: MNHNS, SASEGT. CDR3: CASSELGLAWAKNIQYF. DNA for the CDR3: TGTGCCAGCAGTGAACTTGGACTAGCGTGGGCCAAAAACATTCAGTACTTC.

The chain recombines TRBV27 with TRBJ2-1; the D gene is possibly TRBD2 (6 bases). Germline V gene lookup returns CDR1 MNHEY and CDR2 SMNVEV (reference sequence). Trimming removed 11 bases at V and 5 bases at J, with 22 bases between. This CDR3 is built from 15 residues. The CDR3 region has the DNA TGTGCCTCCACAATAGGAGGGGATAGGAACAATGAGCAGTTCTTC. This sequence encodes CASTIGGDRNNEQFF.

The rearrangement links TRBV5-1 to TRBJ2-1; 12 nucleotides align to TRBD2. The CDR3 runs to 16 residues. Germline lookup yields CDR1 SGHRS and CDR2 YFSETQ. The junction had 4 bases not matched to a gene; V was cut back by 4 bases and J by 2 bases. In DNA, the CDR3 is TGCGCCAGCAGCAGCACTAGCGGGGGGACCTACAATGAGCAGTTCTTC. This translates into CASSSTSGGTYNEQFF.

The genes are TRBV6-5 and TRBJ2-5; D is perhaps TRBD1 (5 bases). This CDR3 spans 14 amino acids. CDR1 and CDR2 from the germline V gene are MNHEY and SVGAGI. Trimming shortened V by 2 bases and J by 5 bases, and 12 bases separated the two germline ends. The CDR3 loop is CASSYVRVGETQYF. The CDR3 DNA is TGTGCCAGCAGTTACGTCAGGGTTGGGGAGACCCAGTACTTC.

The chain recombines TRBV6-6 with TRBJ1-3; TRBD1 aligns across 9 bases. J lost 6 bases, V lost 7 bases, and 4 bases had no gene match. This CDR3 spans 13 amino acids. Germline CDR1 and CDR2: MNHNY and SVGAGI (reference sequence). The DNA of the CDR3 is TGTGCCAGCAAACAGGGGGCTATAAACACCATATATTTT. Encoded protein: CASKQGAINTIYF.

The rearrangement links TRBV30 to TRBJ1-2; D gene unclear. The CDR3 sequence is 13 residues long. V was cut by 0 bases and J by 8 bases, with 13 bases left in between. The germline CDR1 and CDR2 sequences are GTSNPN and SVGIG (reference sequence). CDR3 loop: CAWSVLSVWGYTF. CDR3 DNA sequence: TGTGCCTGGAGTGTTTTATCGGTGTGGGGCTACACCTTC.

This clone appeared a single time. A read error may account for a junction end that differs from germline. This sequence joins TRBV6-5 and TRBJ1-5, with a possible D match to TRBD1 (6 bases). CDR3 size: 15 residues. Per germline, CDR1 MNHEY and CDR2 SVGAGI. The CDR3 bases are TGTGCCGGCAGTTCCCAGGGGATCAACAATCAGCCCCAGCATTTT. It translates to CAGSSQGINNQPQHF.

The chain employs TRBV6-5 and TRBJ2-7; 8 nucleotides align to TRBD1. Germline V gene sequence: CDR1 MNHEY, CDR2 SVGAGI. This CDR3 contains 14 residues. The J segment lost 0 bases and the V segment lost 7 bases, leaving 5 bases of the junction unmatched. The CDR3 here is CASTRDRNSYEQYF. The CDR3 DNA reads TGTGCCAGCACCAGGGACAGGAACTCCTACGAGCAGTACTTC.